The rows below give T cell receptor beta chains drawn from one sample of a study of blood T cell repertoires in COVID-19. Assay used: immunoSEQ multiplex PCR; TCRdb lists only in-frame clones, some missing. The sample contains 150,000 to 200,000 clones, about 84% of which appear only once. Material: peripheral blood. The receptor set was obtained from a person aged 70 to 85 with COVID-19, enrolled during active disease. Both conserved end residues are trimmed from each CDR3. The size field is filled for only some rows; it gives once, few, many or a size class.

clone size: once
V gene: TRBV6-1
CDR3 length: 14
CDR3 protein: ASSEVGGGPGNTIY

clone size: .
V gene: TRBV7-2
CDR3 length: 12
CDR3 protein: ASSLQAGANEQF

clone size: .
V gene: TRBV5-5
CDR3 length: 10
CDR3 protein: ASSLDGYEQY

clone size: few
V gene: TRBV6-6
CDR3 length: 11
CDR3 protein: ASSYTGGYEQF

clone size: .
V gene: TRBV27
CDR3 length: 12
CDR3 protein: ASRRGTANSPLH

clone size: .
V gene: TRBV6-5
CDR3 length: 13
CDR3 protein: ASSYSIQAWETQY

clone size: few
V gene: TRBV7-8
CDR3 length: 13
CDR3 protein: ASSTRATGSYEQY

clone size: .
V gene: TRBV27
CDR3 length: 16
CDR3 protein: ASSLSGLAGGPLGTQY

clone size: .
V gene: TRBV7-2
CDR3 length: 11
CDR3 protein: ASSLVTVTEAF

clone size: .
V gene: TRBV6-1
CDR3 length: 13
CDR3 protein: ASSETGPSNQPQH

clone size: .
V gene: TRBV30
CDR3 length: 13
CDR3 protein: AWSGTGGGNYGYT

clone size: once
V gene: TRBV7-8
CDR3 length: 11
CDR3 protein: PRRLGRGYEQY

clone size: few
V gene: TRBV27
CDR3 length: 14
CDR3 protein: ASSSGRRLGYNEQF

clone size: .
V gene: TRBV5-1
CDR3 length: 11
CDR3 protein: ASSATGLYGYT

clone size: .
V gene: TRBV18
CDR3 length: 13
CDR3 protein: ASSPVGQGPYEQY

clone size: .
V gene: TRBV15
CDR3 length: 13
CDR3 protein: ATSRDQISTTEAF

clone size: .
V gene: TRBV19
CDR3 length: 11
CDR3 protein: ASREGTNYGYT

clone size: .
V gene: TRBV9
CDR3 length: 14
CDR3 protein: ASSVGVWGGGGEQY

clone size: few
V gene: TRBV30
CDR3 length: 11
CDR3 protein: AWSTAWGQGYT

clone size: .
V gene: TRBV6-5
CDR3 length: 11
CDR3 protein: ASRTDRASKQF

clone size: .
V gene: TRBV12-5
CDR3 length: 10
CDR3 protein: ASSRDTGGEF

clone size: .
V gene: TRBV18
CDR3 length: 14
CDR3 protein: ASSPVGGALNSPLH

clone size: .
V gene: TRBV6-5
CDR3 length: 14
CDR3 protein: ASSYSGGRGNNEQF

clone size: .
V gene: TRBV27
CDR3 length: 12
CDR3 protein: ASSFRGLNYGYT

clone size: .
V gene: TRBV28
CDR3 length: 11
CDR3 protein: ASSSLVGREAF

clone size: .
V gene: TRBV6-1
CDR3 length: 14
CDR3 protein: ASSVDTGHTNYGYT

clone size: .
V gene: TRBV6-5
CDR3 length: 11
CDR3 protein: ASSYEREHEQF

clone size: .
V gene: TRBV18
CDR3 length: 13
CDR3 protein: ASSRTTGGAETQY

clone size: .
V gene: TRBV5-6
CDR3 length: 13
CDR3 protein: ASSYEPGGAYGYT

clone size: .
V gene: TRBV5-4
CDR3 length: 14
CDR3 protein: ASSILQGAFYNEQF

clone size: once
V gene: TRBV5-1
CDR3 length: 14
CDR3 protein: ASSLVMGGSAYEQY

clone size: .
V gene: TRBV28
CDR3 length: 12
CDR3 protein: ASSLLGAVGELF

clone size: .
V gene: TRBV29-1
CDR3 length: 11
CDR3 protein: SAGDSVNTEAF

clone size: .
V gene: TRBV19
CDR3 length: 14
CDR3 protein: ASSIDGRDREGGYT

clone size: .
V gene: TRBV19
CDR3 length: 13
CDR3 protein: ASNTPDSQNTEAF

clone size: .
V gene: TRBV4-1
CDR3 length: 14
CDR3 protein: ASSQVWGQGQETQY

clone size: .
V gene: TRBV10-3
CDR3 length: 10
CDR3 protein: AIAALQETQY

clone size: .
V gene: TRBV18
CDR3 length: 13
CDR3 protein: ASSPGTGYNQPQH

clone size: .
V gene: TRBV19
CDR3 length: 12
CDR3 protein: ASTQGSRNTEAF

clone size: few
V gene: TRBV3-1/TRBV3-2
CDR3 length: 13
CDR3 protein: ASSLNRDPNEKLF

clone size: .
V gene: TRBV19
CDR3 length: 14
CDR3 protein: ASRVIGAGGRNEQF

clone size: .
V gene: TRBV6-2/TRBV6-3
CDR3 length: 12
CDR3 protein: ASSPRGQSDTQY

clone size: .
V gene: TRBV7-2
CDR3 length: 12
CDR3 protein: ASSFGQGTLGYT

clone size: .
V gene: TRBV4-1
CDR3 length: 12
CDR3 protein: ASSQGAVNTEAF

clone size: .
V gene: TRBV30
CDR3 length: 12
CDR3 protein: AWSTAAGQETQY

clone size: .
V gene: TRBV12-3/TRBV12-4
CDR3 length: 11
CDR3 protein: ASSLTDIYEQY

clone size: .
V gene: TRBV28
CDR3 length: 13
CDR3 protein: ASSPGQGWSDEQF

clone size: .
V gene: TRBV5-1
CDR3 length: 13
CDR3 protein: ASSLGDRGRDEQF

clone size: .
V gene: TRBV19
CDR3 length: 12
CDR3 protein: ASTSGGGNQPQH

clone size: few
V gene: TRBV11-2
CDR3 length: 14
CDR3 protein: ASRPGGPISTDTQY

clone size: .
V gene: TRBV5-1
CDR3 length: 14
CDR3 protein: ASSLAPGLEGDEQY